One T cell receptor (beta chain) is described in this entry. Some clones are missing from TCRdb's copy, which holds only in-frame ones; the method was immunoSEQ multiplex PCR. The profile covers some 150,000 clones, with 85% to 95% appearing a single time and more than 0.8% taken by the ten largest. The data were obtained in a study of T cell responses to AZD1222 COVID-19 vaccine. Germline values: CDR1 SGHAT, CDR2 FQNNGV. V lost 5 bases, J lost 4 bases, and 2 bases stayed unmatched. This CDR3 is built from 13 residues. The input for sequencing was peripheral blood, taken on day 0 of AZD1222 vaccination. This sequence was found in an adult in good health. The chain uses TRBV11-2 and TRBJ1-2, with 9 bases lining up with TRBD1. CDR3 DNA sequence: TGTGCCAGCAGCAAGGACAGGGGCTATGGCTACACCTTC. The encoded protein is CASSKDRGYGYTF.